This TCR beta chain comes out of a study of breast tumors, draining lymph nodes, adjacent tissues. This clonotype was counted ten times or more. As yet, its antigen is unknown. Samples came from axillary lymph nodes draining the breast cancer. Overall study results and limits: Tumor TCR diversity was below lymph nodes but above nontumor tissue.

One entry per CDR3 protein, called by TCRdb with MiXCR from the multiplex PCR reads. Here the sample spans approximately 130,000 distinct CDR3 sequences, about 22% being singletons. The sample consisted of axillary lymph node tissue. The TCR was taken from a female donor with breast cancer. Some clones in this sample may be carry-over from other donors' samples.

The CDR3 region has the DNA TGTGCCAGTAACCAGCCGGGACAGGGAATTGAAAAACTGTTTTTT. Its protein product is CASNQPGQGIEKLFF. This rearrangement joins TRBV19 to TRBJ1-4; 9 positions agree with TRBD1. CDR3 length equals 15 residues. Looked up from germline, CDR1 is LNHDA and CDR2 is SQIVND (reference sequence). The trim removed 7 bases at V and 7 bases at J, leaving 10 bases unmatched.